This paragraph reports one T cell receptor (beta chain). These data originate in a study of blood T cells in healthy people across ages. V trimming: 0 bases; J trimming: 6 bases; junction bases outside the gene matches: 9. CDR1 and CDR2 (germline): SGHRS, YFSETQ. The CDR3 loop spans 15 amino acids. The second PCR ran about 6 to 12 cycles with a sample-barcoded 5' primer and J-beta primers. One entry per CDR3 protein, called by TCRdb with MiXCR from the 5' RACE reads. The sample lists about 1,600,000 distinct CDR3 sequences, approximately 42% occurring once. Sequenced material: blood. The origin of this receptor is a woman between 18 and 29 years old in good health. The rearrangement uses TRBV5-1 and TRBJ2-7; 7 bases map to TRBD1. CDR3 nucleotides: TGCGCCAGCAGCTTGGCAGTGACAGGGACCAGCGAGCAGTACTTC. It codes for CASSLAVTGTSEQYF. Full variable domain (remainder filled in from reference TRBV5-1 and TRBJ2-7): KAGVTQTPRYLIKTRGQQVTLSCSPISGHRSVSWYQQTPGQGLQFLFEYFSETQRNKGNFPGRFSGRQFSNSRSEMNVSTLELGDSALYLCASSLAVTGTSEQYFGPGTRLTVT.